The source of this T cell receptor (beta chain) is a study of technical replicates of blood from several donors. Generated by immunoSEQ multiplex PCR, the TCRdb table keeps only in-frame clones and is missing some. This repertoire shows 84,000 or so clones, approximately 97% found once; its top ten account for 0.15% to 0.2%. CDR3 size: 18 residues. V dropped 4 bases and J dropped 5; count of bases not matched to a gene: 13. Germline-derived CDR1 and CDR2 are MNHEY and SMNVEV (reference sequence). The chain has TRBV27 and TRBJ2-7, with 14 positions matching TRBD2. Sequenced input: T cells isolated from PBMCs. This clonotype originated in a human donor in good health. The CDR3: CASSSDLMGLAGAHEQYF. The CDR3 DNA is TGTGCCAGCAGTTCTGATCTGATGGGACTAGCGGGAGCCCACGAGCAGTACTTC.